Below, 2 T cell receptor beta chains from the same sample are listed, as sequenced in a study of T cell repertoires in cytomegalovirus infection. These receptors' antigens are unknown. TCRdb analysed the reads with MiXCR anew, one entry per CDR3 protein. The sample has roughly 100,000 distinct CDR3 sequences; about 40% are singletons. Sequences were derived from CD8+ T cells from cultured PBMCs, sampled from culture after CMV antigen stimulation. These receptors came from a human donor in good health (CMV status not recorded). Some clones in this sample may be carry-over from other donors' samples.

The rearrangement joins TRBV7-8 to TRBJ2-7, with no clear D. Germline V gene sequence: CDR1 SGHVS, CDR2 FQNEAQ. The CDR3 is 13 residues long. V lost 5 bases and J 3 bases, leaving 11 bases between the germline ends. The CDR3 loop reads CASSLNPGYEQYF. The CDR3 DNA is TGTGCCAGCAGCCTAAACCCAGGCTACGAGCAGTACTTC.

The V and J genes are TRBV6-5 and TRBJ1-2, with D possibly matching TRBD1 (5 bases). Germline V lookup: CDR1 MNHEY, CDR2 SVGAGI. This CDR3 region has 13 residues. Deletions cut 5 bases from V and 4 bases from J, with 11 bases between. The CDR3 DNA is TGTGCCAGCAGTCTGGGACGGAGCTATGGCTACACCTTC. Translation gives CASSLGRSYGYTF.